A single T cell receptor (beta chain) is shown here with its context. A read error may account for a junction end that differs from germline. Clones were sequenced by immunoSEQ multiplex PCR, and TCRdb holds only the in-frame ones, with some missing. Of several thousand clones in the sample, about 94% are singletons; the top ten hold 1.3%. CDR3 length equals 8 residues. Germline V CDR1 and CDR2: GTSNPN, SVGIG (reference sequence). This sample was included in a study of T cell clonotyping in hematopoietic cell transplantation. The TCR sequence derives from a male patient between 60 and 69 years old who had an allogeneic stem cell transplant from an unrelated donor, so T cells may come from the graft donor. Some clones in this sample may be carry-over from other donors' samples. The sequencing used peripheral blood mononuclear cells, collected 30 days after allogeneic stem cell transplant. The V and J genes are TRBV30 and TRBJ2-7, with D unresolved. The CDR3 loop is CAWSPESF. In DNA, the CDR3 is TGTGCCTGGAGTCCCGAGTCCTTC. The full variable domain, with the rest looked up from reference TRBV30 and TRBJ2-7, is SQTIHQWPATLVQPVGSPLSLECTVEGTSNPNLYWYRQAAGRGLQLLFYSVGIGQISSEVPQNLSASRPQDRQFILSSKKLLLSDSGFYLCAWSPESFGPGTRLTVT.